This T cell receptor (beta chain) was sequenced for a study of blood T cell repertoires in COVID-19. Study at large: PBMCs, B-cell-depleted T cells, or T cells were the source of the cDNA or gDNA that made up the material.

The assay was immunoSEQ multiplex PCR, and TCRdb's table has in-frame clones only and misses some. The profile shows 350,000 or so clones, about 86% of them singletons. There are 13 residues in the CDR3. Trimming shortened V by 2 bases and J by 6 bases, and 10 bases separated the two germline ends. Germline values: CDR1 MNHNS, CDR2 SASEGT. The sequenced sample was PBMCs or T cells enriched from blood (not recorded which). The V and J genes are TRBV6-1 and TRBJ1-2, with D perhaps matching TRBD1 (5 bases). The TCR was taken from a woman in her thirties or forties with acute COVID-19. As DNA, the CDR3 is TGTGCCAGCAGTGAACAGGGTCGGAATGGCTACACCTTC. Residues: CASSEQGRNGYTF.